Listed below are T cell receptor beta chains from one sample, sequenced in a study of T cells in localized non-small cell lung cancer. Clones were read by immunoSEQ multiplex PCR, and TCRdb kept only the in-frame ones, dropping some. The sample yields tens of thousands of clones, 90% seen once. The sample was peripheral blood, taken before any cancer treatment. These receptors were collected from a woman aged 40-70 years with stage I lung adenocarcinoma. The conserved cysteine and the conserved F or W are not part of the CDR3 here. A D gene is named only where the DNA matches it firmly.

.	TRBV4-3	TRBJ2-2	ASSQERGPNTGELF
.	TRBV15	TRBJ2-3	ALGEGRTDTQY
TRBD2	TRBV6-5	TRBJ2-1	ASSRTSGANEQF
.	TRBV4-3	TRBJ1-3	ASSHGGQGNTIY
.	TRBV7-9	TRBJ1-1	ASSLVGQPNTEAF
.	TRBV10-1	TRBJ2-6	ASSYRISAQSRANVLT
TRBD2	TRBV6-1	TRBJ2-7	ASRGTSALEEQY
TRBD1	TRBV4-1	TRBJ1-2	ASSQVLRQGGGYT
.	TRBV10-1	TRBJ2-1	ASSENGGPPNNEQF
TRBD2	TRBV2	TRBJ2-3	ANSGLAGANTQY
.	TRBV19	TRBJ2-5	ASSIDPTGYQETQY